This T cell receptor (beta chain) was sequenced in a study of blood T cell repertoires in COVID-19. Study summary: Sites across the United States, Italy and Spain contributed samples from acute and convalescent COVID-19.

How the authors handled the data: Estimation of nucleated cell counts relied on the amplification of reference gene primers. Method: immunoSEQ multiplex PCR; TCRdb's copy keeps in-frame clones and lacks some. V, J and clone size are taken as reported in that table, and D and trimming were inferred from the DNA itself. Altogether some 490,000 clones are present, less than 90% being singletons, with the ten largest covering just over 8%. Trimming left V 6 bases short and J 4 bases short, with 15 bases between. The CDR3 is 14 residues long. Per germline, CDR1 MNHEY and CDR2 SVGAGI. Cohorts were assigned according to the clinical history that participants reported.

This chain uses TRBV6-5 with TRBJ1-1; TRBD1 might be the D (5 bases). This TCR came from a woman aged 60-75 years who had recovered from COVID-19. The specimen was PBMCs or T cells enriched from blood (not recorded which). CDR3 bases: TGTGCCAGCAGGGCAGGGAACTGGGGCACTGAAGCTTTCTTT. Translation: CASRAGNWGTEAFF.